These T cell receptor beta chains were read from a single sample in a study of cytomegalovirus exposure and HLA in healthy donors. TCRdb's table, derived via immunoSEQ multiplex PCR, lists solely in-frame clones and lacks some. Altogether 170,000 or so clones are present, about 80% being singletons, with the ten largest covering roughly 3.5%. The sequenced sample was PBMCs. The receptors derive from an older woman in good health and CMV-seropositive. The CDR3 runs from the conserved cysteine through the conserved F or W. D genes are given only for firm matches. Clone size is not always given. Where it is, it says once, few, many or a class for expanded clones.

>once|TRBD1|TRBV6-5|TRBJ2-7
CASSFNRGIGEQYF
TGTGCCAGCAGTTTTAACAGGGGGATAGGGGAGCAGTACTTC
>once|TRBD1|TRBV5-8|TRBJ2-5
CASREDRVETQYF
TGTGCCAGCAGAGAAGACAGGGTTGAGACCCAGTACTTC
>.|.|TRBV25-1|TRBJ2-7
CASSDSVYEQYF
TGTGCCAGCAGTGATTCCGTGTACGAGCAGTACTTC
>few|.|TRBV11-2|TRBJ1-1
CASSRDRNTEAFF
TGTGCCAGCAGCCGTGACAGGAACACTGAAGCTTTCTTT
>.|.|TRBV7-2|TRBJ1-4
CASSPRQRSTNEKLFF
TGTGCCAGCAGCCCTCGACAGAGATCAACTAATGAAAAACTGTTTTTT
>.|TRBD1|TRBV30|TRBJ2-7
CAWSVWTGINEQYF
TGTGCCTGGAGTGTGTGGACAGGGATTAACGAGCAGTACTTC
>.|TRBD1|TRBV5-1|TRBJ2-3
CASSPGQGSTDTQYF
TGCGCCAGCAGTCCGGGACAGGGAAGCACAGATACGCAGTATTTT
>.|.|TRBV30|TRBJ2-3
CAWSPGQSIRDTQYF
TGTGCCTGGAGTCCGGGACAATCCATTCGAGATACGCAGTATTTT
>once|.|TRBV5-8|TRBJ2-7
CASSLEDAGEQYF
TGTGCCAGCAGCTTGGAGGACGCGGGCGAGCAGTACTTC
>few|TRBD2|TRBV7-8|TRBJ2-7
CASSLAWTSGNTYEQYF
TGTGCCAGCAGCTTAGCATGGACTAGCGGGAATACCTACGAGCAGTACTTC
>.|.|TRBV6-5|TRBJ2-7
CASRLSYRAHEQYF
TGTGCCAGCAGGTTATCCTACAGGGCCCACGAGCAGTACTTC
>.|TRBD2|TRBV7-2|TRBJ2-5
CASGSGGAGETQYF
TGTGCCAGCGGAAGCGGGGGGGCAGGAGAGACCCAGTACTTC
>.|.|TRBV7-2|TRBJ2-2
CASSTSLGRSTGELFF
TGTGCCAGCAGCACCTCCCTTGGCCGATCCACCGGGGAGCTGTTTTTT
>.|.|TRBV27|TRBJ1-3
CASSLFGVSGNTIYF
TGTGCCAGCAGTTTATTCGGGGTTTCTGGAAACACCATATATTTT